This section outlines one TCR beta chain sequence together with its context. Repertoires were generated with immunoSEQ multiplex PCR, while TCRdb's copy carries only in-frame clones and drops some. This table holds 65,000 to 80,000 clones, around 90% found once. These data are taken from a study of control samples from healthy donors and cancer patients. The CDR3 sequence is 15 residues long. With 0 bases clipped from V and 2 bases from J, the junction kept 3 bases outside the gene matches. Germline V lookup: CDR1 SGHRS, CDR2 YFSETQ. The sample consisted of PBMCs. The clonotype comes from a woman in her sixties with head and neck cancer. This chain connects TRBV5-1 to TRBJ2-3, with 7 positions matching TRBD2. The CDR3 is CASSLAAGDTDTQYF. CDR3 DNA sequence: TGCGCCAGCAGCTTGGCGGCGGGAGACACAGATACGCAGTATTTT.